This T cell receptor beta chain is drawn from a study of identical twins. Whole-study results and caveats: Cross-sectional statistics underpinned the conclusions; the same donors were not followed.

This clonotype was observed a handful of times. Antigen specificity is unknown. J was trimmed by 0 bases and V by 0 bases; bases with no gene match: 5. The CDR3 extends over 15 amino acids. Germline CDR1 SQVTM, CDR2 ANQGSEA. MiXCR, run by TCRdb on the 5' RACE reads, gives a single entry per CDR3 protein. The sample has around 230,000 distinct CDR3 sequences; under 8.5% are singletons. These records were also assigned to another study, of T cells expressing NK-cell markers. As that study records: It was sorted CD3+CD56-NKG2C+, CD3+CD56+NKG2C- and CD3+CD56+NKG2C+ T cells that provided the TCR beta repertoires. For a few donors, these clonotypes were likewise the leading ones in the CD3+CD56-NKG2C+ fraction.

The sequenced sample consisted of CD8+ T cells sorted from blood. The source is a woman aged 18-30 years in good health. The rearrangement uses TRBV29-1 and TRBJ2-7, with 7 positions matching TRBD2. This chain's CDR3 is CSVEEGSGGSYEQYF. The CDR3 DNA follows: TGCAGCGTTGAAGAGGGGTCGGGAGGCTCCTACGAGCAGTACTTC.